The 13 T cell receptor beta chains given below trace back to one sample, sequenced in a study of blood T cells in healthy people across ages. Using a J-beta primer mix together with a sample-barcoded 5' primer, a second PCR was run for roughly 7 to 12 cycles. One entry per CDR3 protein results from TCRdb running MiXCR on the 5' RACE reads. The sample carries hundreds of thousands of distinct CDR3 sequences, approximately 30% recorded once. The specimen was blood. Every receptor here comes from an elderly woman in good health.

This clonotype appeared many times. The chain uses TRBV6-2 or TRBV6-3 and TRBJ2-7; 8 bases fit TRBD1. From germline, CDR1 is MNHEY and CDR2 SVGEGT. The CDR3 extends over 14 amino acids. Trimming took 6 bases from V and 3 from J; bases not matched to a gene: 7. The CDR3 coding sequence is TGTGCCAGCAGGGCTCGACAGGGGAACTACGAGCAGTACTTC. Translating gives CASRARQGNYEQYF.

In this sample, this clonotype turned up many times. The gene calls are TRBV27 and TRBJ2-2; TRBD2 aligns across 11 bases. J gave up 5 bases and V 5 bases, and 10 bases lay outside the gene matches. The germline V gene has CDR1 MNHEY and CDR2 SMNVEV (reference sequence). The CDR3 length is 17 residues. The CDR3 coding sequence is TGTGCCAGCAGTCCAACTAGCGGGGGCCTCTGGACCGGGGAGCTGTTTTTT. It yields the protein CASSPTSGGLWTGELFF.

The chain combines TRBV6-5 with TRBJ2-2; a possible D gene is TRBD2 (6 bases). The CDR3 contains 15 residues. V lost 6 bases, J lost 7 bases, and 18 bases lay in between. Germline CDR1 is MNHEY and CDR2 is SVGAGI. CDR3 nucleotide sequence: TGTGCCAGCAGGGCGGGGCAGGTTGAGGTCGGGGAGCTGTTTTTT. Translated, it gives CASRAGQVEVGELFF.

The CDR3 coding sequence is TGCGCCAGCAGCTTGGGGATAACAGCGAATGAGCAGTACTTC. Amino acids: CASSLGITANEQYF. The rearrangement uses TRBV5-1 and TRBJ2-5; D ambiguous. Trimming removed 0 bases at V and 11 bases at J, with 17 bases between. Germline assignment: CDR1 SGHRS and CDR2 YFSETQ. The length of the CDR3 is 14 residues. Full variable domain (outside the CDR3, taken from reference TRBV5-1 and TRBJ2-5): KAGVTQTPRYLIKTRGQQVTLSCSPISGHRSVSWYQQTPGQGLQFLFEYFSETQRNKGNFPGRFSGRQFSNSRSEMNVSTLELGDSALYLCASSLGITANEQYFGPGTRLLVL.

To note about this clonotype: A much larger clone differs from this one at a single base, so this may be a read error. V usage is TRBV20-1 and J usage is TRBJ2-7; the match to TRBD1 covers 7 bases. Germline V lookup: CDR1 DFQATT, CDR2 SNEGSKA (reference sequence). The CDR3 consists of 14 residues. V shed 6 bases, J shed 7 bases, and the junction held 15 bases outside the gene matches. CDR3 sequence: CSADGTASYNEQYF. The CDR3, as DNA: TGCAGTGCAGACGGGACAGCCTCCTACAATGAGCAGTACTTC.

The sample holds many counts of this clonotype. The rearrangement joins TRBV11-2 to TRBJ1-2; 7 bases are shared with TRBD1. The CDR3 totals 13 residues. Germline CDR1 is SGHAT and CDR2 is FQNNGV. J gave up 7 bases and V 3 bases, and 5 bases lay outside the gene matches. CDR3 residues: CASSFDRVSGYTF. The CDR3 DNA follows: TGTGCCAGCAGCTTTGACAGGGTCAGTGGCTACACCTTC.

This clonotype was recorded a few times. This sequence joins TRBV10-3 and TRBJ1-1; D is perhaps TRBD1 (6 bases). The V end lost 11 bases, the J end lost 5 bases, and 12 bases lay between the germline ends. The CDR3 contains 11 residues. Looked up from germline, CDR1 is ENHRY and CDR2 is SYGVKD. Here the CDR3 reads CAATGTTEAFF. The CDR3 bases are TGTGCCGCAACGGGGACAACTGAAGCTTTCTTT.

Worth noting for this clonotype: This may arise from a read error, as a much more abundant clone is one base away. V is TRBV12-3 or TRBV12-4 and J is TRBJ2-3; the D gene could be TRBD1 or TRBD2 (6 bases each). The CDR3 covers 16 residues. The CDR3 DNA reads TGTGCCAGCAGTCCGCCCGGGGGCTGGGGCACAGATACGCGGTATTTT. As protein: CASSPPGGWGTDTRYF.

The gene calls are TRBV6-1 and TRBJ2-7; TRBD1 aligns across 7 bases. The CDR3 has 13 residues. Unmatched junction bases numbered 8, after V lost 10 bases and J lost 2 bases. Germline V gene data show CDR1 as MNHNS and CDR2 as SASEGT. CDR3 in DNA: TGTGCCACCCAGGGGGTCGAAACCTACGAGCAGTACTTC. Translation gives CATQGVETYEQYF.

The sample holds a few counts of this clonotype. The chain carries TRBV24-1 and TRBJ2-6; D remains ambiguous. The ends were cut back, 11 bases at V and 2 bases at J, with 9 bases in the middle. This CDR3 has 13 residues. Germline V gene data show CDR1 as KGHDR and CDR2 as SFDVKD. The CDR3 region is CAIKDAGANVLTF. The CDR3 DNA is TGTGCCATCAAGGACGCTGGGGCCAACGTCCTGACTTTC.

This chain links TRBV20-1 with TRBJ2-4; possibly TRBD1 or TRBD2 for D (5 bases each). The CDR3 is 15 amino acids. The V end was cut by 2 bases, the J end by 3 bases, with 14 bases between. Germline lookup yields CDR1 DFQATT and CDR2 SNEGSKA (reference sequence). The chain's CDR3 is CSARWAMGDKNIQYF. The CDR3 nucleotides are TGCAGTGCTAGATGGGCAATGGGGGACAAAAACATTCAGTACTTC.

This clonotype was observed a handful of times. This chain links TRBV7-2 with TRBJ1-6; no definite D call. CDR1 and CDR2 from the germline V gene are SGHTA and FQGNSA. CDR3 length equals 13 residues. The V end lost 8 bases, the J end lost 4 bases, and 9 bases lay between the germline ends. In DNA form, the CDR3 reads TGTGCCAGCGGAGGGTCTTATAATTCACCCCTCCACTTT. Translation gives CASGGSYNSPLHF.

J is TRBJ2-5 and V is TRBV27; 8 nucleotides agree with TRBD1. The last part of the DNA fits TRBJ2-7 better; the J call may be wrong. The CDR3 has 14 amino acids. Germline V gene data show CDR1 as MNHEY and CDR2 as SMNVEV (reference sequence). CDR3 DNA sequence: TGTGCCAGCAGTTCCACCGGGACAGGAGGCGAGCAGTACTTC. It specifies CASSSTGTGGEQYF.